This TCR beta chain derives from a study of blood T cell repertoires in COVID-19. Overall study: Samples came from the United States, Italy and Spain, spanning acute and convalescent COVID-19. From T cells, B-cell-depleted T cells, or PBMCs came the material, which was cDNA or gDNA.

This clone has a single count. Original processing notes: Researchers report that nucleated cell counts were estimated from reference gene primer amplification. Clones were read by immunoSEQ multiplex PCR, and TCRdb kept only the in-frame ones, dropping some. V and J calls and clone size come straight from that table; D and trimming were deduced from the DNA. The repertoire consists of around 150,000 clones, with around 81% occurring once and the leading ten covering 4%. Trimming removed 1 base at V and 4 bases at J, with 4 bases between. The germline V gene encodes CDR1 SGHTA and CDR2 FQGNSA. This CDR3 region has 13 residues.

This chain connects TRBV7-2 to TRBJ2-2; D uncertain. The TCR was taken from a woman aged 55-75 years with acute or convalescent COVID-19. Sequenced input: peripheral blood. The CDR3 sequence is CASSLVSTGELFF. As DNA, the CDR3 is TGTGCCAGCAGCTTAGTGAGCACCGGGGAGCTGTTTTTT.